The 20 T cell receptor beta chains below come from one sample, sequenced in a study of T cells after yellow fever vaccination. TCRdb re-called the 5' RACE reads with MiXCR, one entry per CDR3 protein. The sample carries around 400,000 distinct CDR3 sequences, approximately 10% recorded once. The sample in question was PBMCs, obtained on the day of the first yellow fever vaccination. The receptors were gathered from a man aged 18 to 29 who received the YFV17D yellow fever vaccine.

This sequence joins TRBV5-8 and TRBJ1-4, with a possible D match to TRBD1 (6 bases). The germline CDR1 and CDR2 sequences are SGHTS and YDEGEE. V gave up 4 bases and J gave up 4 bases, with 14 bases separating them. The CDR3 has 15 residues. CDR3 residues: CASSLGRTVNEKLFF. CDR3 coding DNA: TGTGCCAGCAGCCTGGGGAGGACAGTTAATGAAAAACTGTTTTTT.

This clonotype was seen at least ten times. The V gene is TRBV9, the J gene TRBJ2-5, with D uncertain. This CDR3 is 12 amino acids long. V dropped 0 bases and J dropped 5 bases, with 5 bases sitting between them. The germline CDR1 and CDR2 sequences are SGDLS and YYNGEE. The chain's CDR3 is CASSVGQETQYF. CDR3 coding DNA: TGTGCCAGCAGCGTAGGCCAGGAGACCCAGTACTTC. Complete variable domain (other parts from reference TRBV9 and TRBJ2-5): DSGVTQTPKHLITATGQRVTLRCSPRSGDLSVYWYQQSLDQGLQFLIQYYNGEERAKGNILERFSAQQFPDLHSELNLSSLELGDSALYFCASSVGQETQYFGPGTRLLVL.

This clonotype has only a few counts. The V call is TRBV9, the J call TRBJ1-1; D uncertain. V was pared by 4 bases and J by 0 bases, with 10 bases between. There are 14 residues in the CDR3. CDR1 and CDR2 (germline): SGDLS, YYNGEE. The CDR3 region is CASSPSTMNTEAFF. The CDR3 nucleotides are TGTGCCAGCAGCCCCAGTACCATGAACACTGAAGCTTTCTTT.

This chain connects TRBV5-4 to TRBJ2-7; D gene ambiguous. The CDR3 covers 15 residues. The germline V and J ends were trimmed by 3 bases and 2 bases, with 15 bases remaining between them. CDR1 and CDR2 (germline): SGHNT, YYREEE (reference sequence). CDR3 in amino acids: CASSYVGAGPYEQYV. CDR3 DNA: TGTGCCAGCAGCTATGTGGGCGCCGGGCCCTACGAGCAGTACGTC.

This clonotype was picked up a small number of times. The chain combines TRBV6-1 with TRBJ2-7; 8 nucleotides match TRBD1. The V gene's germline CDR1 is MNHNS and CDR2 SASEGT. With 4 bases clipped from V and 3 bases from J, the junction kept 5 bases outside the gene matches. This CDR3 is 14 amino acids long. CDR3 in amino acids: CASSAGQGLYEQYF. The CDR3 DNA reads TGTGCCAGCAGTGCAGGACAGGGCCTCTACGAGCAGTACTTC.

This clonotype showed up many times. The V gene is TRBV7-9, the J gene TRBJ1-1; possible D gene TRBD1, 5 bases. This CDR3 spans 15 amino acids. V was pared by 1 base and J by 0 bases, with 9 bases between. The germline V gene encodes CDR1 SEHNR and CDR2 FQNEAQ (reference sequence). The CDR3 here is CASSLVAGLNTEAFF. The CDR3 coding sequence is TGTGCCAGCAGCTTAGTTGCGGGGCTGAACACTGAAGCTTTCTTT.

The chain is built from TRBV18 and TRBJ1-1; D unresolved. The germline CDR1 and CDR2 sequences are KGHSH and LQKENI. The CDR3 runs 13 residues. V was pared by 0 bases and J by 3 bases, with 5 bases between. Here the CDR3 reads CASSPPGHTEAFF. The CDR3 coding sequence is TGTGCCAGCTCACCACCCGGGCACACTGAAGCTTTCTTT.

This chain connects TRBV20-1 to TRBJ1-2; a possible D gene is TRBD1 (5 bases). Germline V gene lookup returns CDR1 DFQATT and CDR2 SNEGSKA (reference sequence). The V end was cut by 3 bases, the J end by 5 bases, with 10 bases between. This CDR3 contains 12 residues. This CDR3 reads CSARRSGYGYTF. CDR3 DNA sequence: TGCAGTGCTAGGAGATCAGGGTATGGCTACACCTTC.

This clonotype was detected ten times or more. The V call is TRBV7-9, the J call TRBJ2-7; D unresolved. CDR1 SEHNR and CDR2 FQNEAQ come from the germline V gene (reference sequence). The CDR3 length is 13 residues. V lost 1 base and J lost 0, with 4 bases in between. The CDR3 sequence is CASSLGASYEQYV. The CDR3 DNA follows: TGTGCCAGCAGCTTAGGGGCCTCCTACGAGCAGTACGTC.

This clonotype came up a few times. The chain links TRBV20-1 to TRBJ1-2, with a tentative D call TRBD1 (6 bases). The germline CDR1 and CDR2 sequences are DFQATT and SNEGSKA (reference sequence). CDR3 length: 18 amino acids. The V end lost 0 bases, the J end lost 8 bases, and 28 bases lay between the germline ends. The CDR3 sequence is CSARDRGPRAGGGVGYTF. The CDR3 DNA reads TGCAGTGCTAGAGATCGGGGGCCTCGAGCTGGAGGGGGAGTGGGCTACACCTTC.

This clonotype occurred a few times. The chain is built from TRBV15 and TRBJ2-3; TRBD2 aligns across 7 bases. The CDR3 contains 16 residues. The germline V gene has CDR1 LNHNV and CDR2 YYDKDF (reference sequence). V gave up 5 bases and J gave up 2 bases; unmatched junction bases: 10. The CDR3 reads CATSHGGDGLTDTQYF. The CDR3 region has the DNA TGTGCCACCAGCCATGGGGGGGACGGGCTCACAGATACGCAGTATTTT. Full variable domain (remainder filled in from reference TRBV15 and TRBJ2-3): DAMVIQNPRYQVTQFGKPVTLSCSQTLNHNVMYWYQQKSSQAPKLLFHYYDKDFNNEADTPDNFQSRRPNTSFCFLDIRSPGLGDTAMYLCATSHGGDGLTDTQYFGPGTRLTVL.

The gene calls are TRBV27 and TRBJ2-7; maybe TRBD2 (5 bases). V lost 5 bases and J lost 0, with 11 bases in between. CDR1 is MNHEY and CDR2 is SMNVEV in the germline V gene (reference sequence). The CDR3 totals 14 residues. CDR3 in DNA: TGTGCCAGCAGTCAAAAAGGGAGCTCCTACGAGCAGTACGTC. Its protein is CASSQKGSSYEQYV.

This clonotype was found a few times. V and J are TRBV7-9 and TRBJ1-1; unclear D gene. Germline values: CDR1 SEHNR, CDR2 FQNEAQ (reference sequence). V was pared by 4 bases and J by 4 bases, with 7 bases between. The CDR3 covers 12 residues. CDR3 nucleotide sequence: TGTGCCAGCAGCTCAGTGGTCACTGAAGCTTTCTTT. This translates into CASSSVVTEAFF.

There are a few counts of this clonotype. V gene TRBV10-3 combines with J gene TRBJ2-3; D is perhaps TRBD1 or TRBD2 (5 bases each). Looked up from germline, CDR1 is ENHRY and CDR2 is SYGVKD. V was cut by 3 bases and J by 3 bases, with 10 bases left in between. This CDR3 spans 14 amino acids. The CDR3 is CAISDREITDTQYF. In DNA form, the CDR3 reads TGTGCCATCAGTGACAGGGAGATAACAGATACGCAGTATTTT.

The genes are TRBV12-3 or TRBV12-4 and TRBJ1-1; D remains unclear. The CDR3 extends over 15 amino acids. Trimming left V 5 bases short and J 1 base short, with 14 bases between. CDR3 residues: CASSPSGSKNTEAFF. The DNA of the CDR3 is TGTGCCAGCAGTCCCTCGGGCAGCAAGAACACTGAAGCTTTCTTT.

V gene TRBV7-6 combines with J gene TRBJ2-5, with a possible D match to TRBD2 (5 bases). Germline V gene sequence: CDR1 SGHVS, CDR2 FNYEAQ. V was shortened by 3 bases and J by 5 bases, with 16 bases between the two germline ends. The CDR3 sequence is 15 residues long. DNA of the CDR3: TGTGCCAGCAGCTTTGAGGGCGCCGCCCGCGAGACCCAGTACTTC. It is translated as CASSFEGAARETQYF.

The rearrangement joins TRBV12-3 or TRBV12-4 to TRBJ1-5; weak D call: TRBD1 (6 bases). Trimming pared 3 bases from V and 5 bases from J, leaving 8 bases between. CDR3 length: 13 amino acids. For the CDR3, the DNA is TGTGCCAGCAGTTTTTCAGGGGATCAGCCCCAGCATTTT. Its protein is CASSFSGDQPQHF.

This clonotype has more than one count but fewer than ten. The chain is built from TRBV5-1 and TRBJ1-3, with 7 positions matching TRBD1. The V and J ends lost 3 bases and 5 bases, in that order; junction bases with no gene match: 8. CDR1 is SGHRS, CDR2 YFSETQ, per germline. The CDR3 runs 15 residues. The CDR3 region has the DNA TGCGCCAGCAGCTCCGACAGGGAGGGAAGAAACACCATATATTTT. Translation gives CASSSDREGRNTIYF.

The V and J genes are TRBV7-3 and TRBJ2-3; 10 bases match TRBD2. This CDR3 is built from 16 residues. Germline V gives CDR1 SGHTA, CDR2 FQGTGA. J was trimmed by 5 bases and V by 3 bases; bases with no gene match: 8. In DNA, the CDR3 is TGTGCCAGCAGCTTCCGAGCGGGGGGGCCGGTAGATACGCAGTATTTT. This encodes CASSFRAGGPVDTQYF.

This clonotype was seen ten or more times. The genes are TRBV5-4 and TRBJ2-6; D gene uncertain. The CDR3 totals 16 residues. CDR1 is SGHNT, CDR2 YYREEE, per germline (reference sequence). The V end lost 4 bases, the J end lost 1 base, and 12 bases lay between the germline ends. The CDR3 region has the DNA TGTGCCAGCAGCCAACTTTTCGGGTCTGGGGCCAACGTCCTGACTTTC. Protein sequence: CASSQLFGSGANVLTF.